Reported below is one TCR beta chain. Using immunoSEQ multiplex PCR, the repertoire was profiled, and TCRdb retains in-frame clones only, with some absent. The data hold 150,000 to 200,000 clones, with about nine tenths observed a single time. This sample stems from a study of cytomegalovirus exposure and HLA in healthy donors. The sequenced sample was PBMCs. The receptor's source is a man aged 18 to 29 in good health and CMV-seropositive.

Here the CDR3 DNA reads TGTGCCAGCAGGATGACTTTACTTACTAGCGGGAGGAGAAGCACAGATACGCAGTATTTT. Translation: CASRMTLLTSGRRSTDTQYF. V and J are TRBV2 and TRBJ2-3, with 12 bases aligning to TRBD2. This CDR3 spans 20 amino acids. CDR1 is SNHLY and CDR2 is FYNNEI in the germline V gene. Trimming at V came to 6 bases and at J to 0 bases, leaving 16 bases not matched to a gene.